This T cell receptor (beta chain) was captured in a study of CD8 T cells in ankylosing spondylitis. General observations from the study: Some motif variants had been reported before (in reactive arthritis synovial fluid and blood). One TCR beta motif, made up of eight highly homologous variants, appeared characteristic of ankylosing spondylitis blood.

The CDR3 runs 11 residues. The V gene lost 3 bases and the J gene lost 6 bases, with 4 bases spanning the gap. TCRdb used MiXCR to reprocess the 5' RACE reads, holding one entry per CDR3 protein. The profile shows roughly 700,000 distinct CDR3 sequences, 19% of them singletons. This clonotype was observed many times. Its target is unknown. The receptor's source is a male donor with ankylosing spondylitis. The sample taken for sequencing was blood, either unsorted or a sorted T cell fraction (not recorded which). This chain joins TRBV12-3 or TRBV12-4 and TRBJ2-3, with D hard to call. For the CDR3, the DNA is TGTGCCAGCAGTTTCCTGGATACGCAGTATTTT. This encodes CASSFLDTQYF.